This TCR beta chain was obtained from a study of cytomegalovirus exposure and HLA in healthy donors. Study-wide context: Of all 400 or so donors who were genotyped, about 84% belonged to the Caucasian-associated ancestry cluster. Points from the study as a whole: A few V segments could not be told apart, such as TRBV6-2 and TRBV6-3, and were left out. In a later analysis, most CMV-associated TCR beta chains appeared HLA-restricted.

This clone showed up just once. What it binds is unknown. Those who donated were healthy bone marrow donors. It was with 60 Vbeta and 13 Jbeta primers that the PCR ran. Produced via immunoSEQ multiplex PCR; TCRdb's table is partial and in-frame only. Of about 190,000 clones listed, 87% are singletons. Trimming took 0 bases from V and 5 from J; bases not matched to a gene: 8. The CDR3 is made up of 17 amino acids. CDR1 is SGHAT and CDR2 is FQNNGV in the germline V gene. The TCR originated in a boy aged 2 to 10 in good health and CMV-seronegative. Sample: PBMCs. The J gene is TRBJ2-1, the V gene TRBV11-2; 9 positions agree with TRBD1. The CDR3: CASSLEFGDRENNEQFF. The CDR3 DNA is TGTGCCAGCAGCTTAGAATTTGGGGACAGGGAAAACAATGAGCAGTTCTTC.